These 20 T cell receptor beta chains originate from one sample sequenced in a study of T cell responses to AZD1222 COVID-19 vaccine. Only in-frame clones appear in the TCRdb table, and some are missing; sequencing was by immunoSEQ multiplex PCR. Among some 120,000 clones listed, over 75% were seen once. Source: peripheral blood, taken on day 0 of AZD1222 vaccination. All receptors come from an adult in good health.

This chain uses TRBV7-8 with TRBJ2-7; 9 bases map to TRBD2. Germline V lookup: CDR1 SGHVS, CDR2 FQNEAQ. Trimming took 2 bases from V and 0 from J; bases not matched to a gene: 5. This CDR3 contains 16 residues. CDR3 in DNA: TGTGCCAGCAGCTTATCTGCTAGCGGGGTCTCCTACGAGCAGTACTTC. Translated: CASSLSASGVSYEQYF.

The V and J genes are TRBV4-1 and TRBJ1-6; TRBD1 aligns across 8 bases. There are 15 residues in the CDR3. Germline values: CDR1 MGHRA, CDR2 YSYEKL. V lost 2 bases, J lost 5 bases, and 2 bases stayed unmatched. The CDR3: CASSQLDRDNSPLHF. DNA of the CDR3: TGCGCCAGCAGCCAATTGGACAGGGATAATTCACCCCTCCACTTT.

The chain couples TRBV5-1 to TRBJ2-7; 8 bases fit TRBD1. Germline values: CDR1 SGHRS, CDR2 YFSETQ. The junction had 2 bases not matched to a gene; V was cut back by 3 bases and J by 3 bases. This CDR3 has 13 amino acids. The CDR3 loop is CASSSGQGYEQYF. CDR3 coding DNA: TGCGCCAGCAGCTCTGGACAGGGCTACGAGCAGTACTTC. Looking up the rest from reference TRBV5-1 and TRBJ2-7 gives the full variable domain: KAGVTQTPRYLIKTRGQQVTLSCSPISGHRSVSWYQQTPGQGLQFLFEYFSETQRNKGNFPGRFSGRQFSNSRSEMNVSTLELGDSALYLCASSSGQGYEQYFGPGTRLTVT.

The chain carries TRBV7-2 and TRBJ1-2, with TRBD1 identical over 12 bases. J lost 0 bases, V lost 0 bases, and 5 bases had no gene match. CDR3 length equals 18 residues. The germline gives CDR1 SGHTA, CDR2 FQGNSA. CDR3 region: CASSLAGTGGSPNYGYTF. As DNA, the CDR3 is TGTGCCAGCAGCTTAGCGGGGACAGGGGGCTCCCCTAACTATGGCTACACCTTC.

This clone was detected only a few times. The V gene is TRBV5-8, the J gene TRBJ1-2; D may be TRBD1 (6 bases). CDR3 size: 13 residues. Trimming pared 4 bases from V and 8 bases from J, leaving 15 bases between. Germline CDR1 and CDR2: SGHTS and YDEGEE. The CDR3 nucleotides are TGTGCCAGCAGCCCACAGGGTTCCCGGGGCTACACCTTC. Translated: CASSPQGSRGYTF.

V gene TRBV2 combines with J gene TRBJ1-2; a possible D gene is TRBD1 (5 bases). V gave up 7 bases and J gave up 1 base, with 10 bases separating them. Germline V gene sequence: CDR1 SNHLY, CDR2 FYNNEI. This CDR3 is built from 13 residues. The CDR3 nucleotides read TGTGCCAGCAATCGGGACTTTAACTATGGCTACACCTTC. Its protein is CASNRDFNYGYTF.

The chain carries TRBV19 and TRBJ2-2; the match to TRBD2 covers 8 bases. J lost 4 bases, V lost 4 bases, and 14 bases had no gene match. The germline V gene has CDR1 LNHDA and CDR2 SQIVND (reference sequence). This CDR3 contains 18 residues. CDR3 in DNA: TGTGCCAGTAGTACCCGGGGTAGCGGGGCAGCGAGCACCGGGGAGCTGTTTTTT. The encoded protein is CASSTRGSGAASTGELFF.

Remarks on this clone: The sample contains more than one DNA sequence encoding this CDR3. CDR3 loop: CASSDGYGYTF. Here the CDR3 DNA reads TGTGCCAGCAGTGATGGGTATGGCTACACCTTC. The chain combines TRBV25-1 with TRBJ1-2; D not resolved. The V and J ends lost 3 bases and 5 bases respectively, with 4 bases between them. The CDR3 spans 11 residues. Germline V gene data show CDR1 as MGHDK and CDR2 as SYGVNS.

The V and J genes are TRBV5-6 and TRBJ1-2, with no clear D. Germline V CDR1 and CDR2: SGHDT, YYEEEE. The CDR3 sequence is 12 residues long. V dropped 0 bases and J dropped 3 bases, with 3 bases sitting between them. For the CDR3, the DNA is TGTGCCAGCAGCTTGGAATACTATGGCTACACCTTC. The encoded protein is CASSLEYYGYTF.

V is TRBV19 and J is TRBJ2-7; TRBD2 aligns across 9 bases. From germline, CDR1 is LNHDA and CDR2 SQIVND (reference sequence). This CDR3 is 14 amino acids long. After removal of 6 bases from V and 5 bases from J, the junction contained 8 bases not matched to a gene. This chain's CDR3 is CASSSSGSFNEQYF. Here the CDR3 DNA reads TGTGCCAGTAGCAGTAGCGGGAGTTTCAACGAGCAGTACTTC.

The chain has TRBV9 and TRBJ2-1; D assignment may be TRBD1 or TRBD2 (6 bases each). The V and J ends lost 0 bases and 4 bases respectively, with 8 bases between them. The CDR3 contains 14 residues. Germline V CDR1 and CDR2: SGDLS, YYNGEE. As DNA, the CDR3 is TGTGCCAGCAGCGTAGGGGGGGCGTACAATGAGCAGTTCTTC. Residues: CASSVGGAYNEQFF.

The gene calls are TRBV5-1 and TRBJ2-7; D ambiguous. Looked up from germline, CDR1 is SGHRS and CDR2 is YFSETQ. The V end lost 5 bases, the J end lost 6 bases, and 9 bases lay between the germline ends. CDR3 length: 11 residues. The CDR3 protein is CASRLASEQYF. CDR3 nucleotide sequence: TGCGCCAGCAGGTTAGCAAGCGAGCAGTACTTC.

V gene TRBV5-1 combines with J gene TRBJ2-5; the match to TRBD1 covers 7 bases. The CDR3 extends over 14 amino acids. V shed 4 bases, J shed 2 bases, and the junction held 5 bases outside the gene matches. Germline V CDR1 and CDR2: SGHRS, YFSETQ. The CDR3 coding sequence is TGCGCCAGCAGCCCCGGGACAGAGCAAGAGACCCAGTACTTC. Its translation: CASSPGTEQETQYF.

The CDR3 loop is CASSQGSYEQYF. CDR3 DNA sequence: TGCGCCAGCAGCCAAGGGTCCTACGAGCAGTACTTC. This chain links TRBV4-1 with TRBJ2-7; no clear D gene. This CDR3 contains 12 residues. V was cut by 1 base and J by 1 base, with 2 bases left in between. Germline-derived CDR1 and CDR2 are MGHRA and YSYEKL.

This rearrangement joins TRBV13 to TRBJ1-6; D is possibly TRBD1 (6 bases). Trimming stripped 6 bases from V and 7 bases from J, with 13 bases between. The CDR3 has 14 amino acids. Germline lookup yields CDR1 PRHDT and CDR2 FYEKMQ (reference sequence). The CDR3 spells CASRYRVLNSPLHF. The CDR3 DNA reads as TGTGCCAGCAGATACAGGGTTCTAAATTCACCCCTCCACTTT. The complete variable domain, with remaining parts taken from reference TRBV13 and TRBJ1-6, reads AAGVIQSPRHLIKEKRETATLKCYPIPRHDTVYWYQQGPGQDPQFLISFYEKMQSDKGSIPDRFSAQQFSDYHSELNMSSLELGDSALYFCASRYRVLNSPLHFGNGTRLTVT.

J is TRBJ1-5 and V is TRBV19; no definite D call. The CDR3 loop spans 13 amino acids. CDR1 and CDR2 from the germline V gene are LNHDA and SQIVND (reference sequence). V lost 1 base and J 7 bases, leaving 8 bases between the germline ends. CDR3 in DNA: TGTGCCAGTAGTATAGGGCCGGCGCAGCCCCAGCATTTT. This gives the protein CASSIGPAQPQHF.

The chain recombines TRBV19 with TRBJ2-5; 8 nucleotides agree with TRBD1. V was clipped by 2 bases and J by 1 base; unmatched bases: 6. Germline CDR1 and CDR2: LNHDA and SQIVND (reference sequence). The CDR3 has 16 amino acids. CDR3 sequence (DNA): TGTGCCAGTAGTATAACCGGACAGGGCTCCCAAGAGACCCAGTACTTC. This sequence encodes CASSITGQGSQETQYF.

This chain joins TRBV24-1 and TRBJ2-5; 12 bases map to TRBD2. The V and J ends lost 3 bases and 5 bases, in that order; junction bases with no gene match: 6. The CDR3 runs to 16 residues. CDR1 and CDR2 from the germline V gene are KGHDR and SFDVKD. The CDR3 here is CATSDLAGGRRETQYF. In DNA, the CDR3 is TGTGCCACCAGTGATCTAGCGGGAGGGCGGAGGGAGACCCAGTACTTC.

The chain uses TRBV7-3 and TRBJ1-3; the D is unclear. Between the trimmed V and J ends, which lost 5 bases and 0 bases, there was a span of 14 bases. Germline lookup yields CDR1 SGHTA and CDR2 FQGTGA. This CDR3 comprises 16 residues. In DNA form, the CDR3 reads TGTGCCAGCAGCGCCCGAGGGCCGGGCTCTGGAAACACCATATATTTT. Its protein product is CASSARGPGSGNTIYF.

The CDR3, as DNA: TGTGCCAGCAGCGCACAGGGGGCAAACACTGAAGCTTTCTTT. It codes for CASSAQGANTEAFF. The chain uses TRBV9 and TRBJ1-1; 9 nucleotides line up with TRBD1. Trimming cost V 3 bases and J 2 bases; bases outside gene matches: 2. This CDR3 spans 14 amino acids. The germline gives CDR1 SGDLS, CDR2 YYNGEE.